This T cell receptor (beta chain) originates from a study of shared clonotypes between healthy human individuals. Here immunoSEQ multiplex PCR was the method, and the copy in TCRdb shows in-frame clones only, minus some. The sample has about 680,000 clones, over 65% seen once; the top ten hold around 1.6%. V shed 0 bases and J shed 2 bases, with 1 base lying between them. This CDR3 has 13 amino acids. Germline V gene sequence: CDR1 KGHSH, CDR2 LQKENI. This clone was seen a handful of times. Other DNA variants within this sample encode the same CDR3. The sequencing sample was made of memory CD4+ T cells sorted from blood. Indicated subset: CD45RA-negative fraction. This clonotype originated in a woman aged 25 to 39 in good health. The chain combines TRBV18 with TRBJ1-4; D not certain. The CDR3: CASSPPTNEKLFF. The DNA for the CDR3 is TGTGCCAGCTCACCACCGACTAATGAAAAACTGTTTTTT.